The rows below give T cell receptor beta chains drawn from one sample of a study of identical twins. TCRdb reprocessed the 5' RACE reads via MiXCR and lists one record per CDR3 protein. The sample comprises 700,000 to 950,000 distinct CDR3 sequences, roughly an eighth of which are singletons, and around 1.6% rests with the top ten. These data were also reused for a study on yellow fever vaccine responses in identical twins.

Material: PBMCs. The receptors were gathered from a woman under 30 in good health. Each CDR3 is given with its conserved first and last residue. A D gene is named only where the DNA matches it firmly. Size tells how often a clone was seen (once, few, many) or the class of an expanded clone, and some rows leave it out.

clone size: NA; D gene: TRBD1; V gene: TRBV29-1; J gene: TRBJ2-5; CDR3 DNA: TGCAGCGTTGAAGCCGGGACAGCCACCTTCCCCCAGTACTTC; CDR3 protein: CSVEAGTATFPQYF
clone size: few; D gene: NA; V gene: TRBV12-3/TRBV12-4; J gene: TRBJ2-4; CDR3 DNA: TGTGCCAGCACCCTAGGACAGAGCCTAGCCAAAAACATTCAGTACTTC; CDR3 protein: CASTLGQSLAKNIQYF
clone size: NA; D gene: TRBD1; V gene: TRBV4-2; J gene: TRBJ2-7; CDR3 DNA: TGTGCCAGCAGCCAAGTAGTAAGGACAGGGGATTCCTACGAGCAGTACTTC; CDR3 protein: CASSQVVRTGDSYEQYF
clone size: few; D gene: NA; V gene: TRBV5-1; J gene: TRBJ2-1; CDR3 DNA: TGCGCCAGCAACCCAGGGCGGGGGACAATTGGGGAGCAGTTCTTC; CDR3 protein: CASNPGRGTIGEQFF
clone size: few; D gene: TRBD1; V gene: TRBV10-3; J gene: TRBJ1-6; CDR3 DNA: TGTGCCATCCAGGGACAGACCAATTCACCCCTCCACTTT; CDR3 protein: CAIQGQTNSPLHF
clone size: few; D gene: TRBD1; V gene: TRBV28; J gene: TRBJ2-2; CDR3 DNA: TGTGCCAGCATCTCGGACAGGGATACCGGGGAGCTGTTTTTT; CDR3 protein: CASISDRDTGELFF
clone size: few; D gene: NA; V gene: TRBV12-3/TRBV12-4; J gene: TRBJ1-1; CDR3 DNA: TGTGCCAGCAGTTTAGAAGGTGTTGAAGCTTTCTTT; CDR3 protein: CASSLEGVEAFF
clone size: many; D gene: NA; V gene: TRBV5-1; J gene: TRBJ2-1; CDR3 DNA: TGCGCCAGCAGCCCAGAGCCAGGGAGATACAATGAGCAGTTCTTC; CDR3 protein: CASSPEPGRYNEQFF
clone size: NA; D gene: NA; V gene: TRBV11-2; J gene: TRBJ1-1; CDR3 DNA: TGTGCCAGCAGCTCCATGGGTGAAGCTTTCTTT; CDR3 protein: CASSSMGEAFF
clone size: NA; D gene: NA; V gene: TRBV18; J gene: TRBJ1-5; CDR3 DNA: TGTGCCAGCTCAGAGGGCGGGAATCTCAATCAGCCCCAGCATTTT; CDR3 protein: CASSEGGNLNQPQHF
clone size: NA; D gene: NA; V gene: TRBV12-3/TRBV12-4; J gene: TRBJ2-3; CDR3 DNA: TGTGCCAGCAGTTTTCGGGTCGGGTTGGGTACAGATACGCAGTATTTT; CDR3 protein: CASSFRVGLGTDTQYF
clone size: NA; D gene: NA; V gene: TRBV4-2; J gene: TRBJ1-5; CDR3 DNA: TGTGCCAGCAGCCAAGGGGGGACACTCAATCAGCCCCAGCATTTT; CDR3 protein: CASSQGGTLNQPQHF
clone size: NA; D gene: NA; V gene: TRBV15; J gene: TRBJ1-5; CDR3 DNA: TGTGCCACCAGCAGACCAAATCAGCCCCAGCATTTT; CDR3 protein: CATSRPNQPQHF
clone size: NA; D gene: TRBD2; V gene: TRBV20-1; J gene: TRBJ2-3; CDR3 DNA: TGCAGTGCTAGTGCACTAGCGGACCTCAGCACAGATACGCAGTATTTT; CDR3 protein: CSASALADLSTDTQYF
clone size: NA; D gene: NA; V gene: TRBV6-1; J gene: TRBJ2-1; CDR3 DNA: TGTGCCAGCAGTGAAGGTCCCTGGGGGGGGGCCTCAGTTGGATTCTTC; CDR3 protein: CASSEGPWGGASVGFF
clone size: few; D gene: TRBD1; V gene: TRBV6-1; J gene: TRBJ1-2; CDR3 DNA: TGTGCCAGCAGTGAATTCGACAGGGGAATGTATGGCTACACCTTC; CDR3 protein: CASSEFDRGMYGYTF
clone size: few; D gene: TRBD2; V gene: TRBV7-2; J gene: TRBJ2-5; CDR3 DNA: TGTGCCAGCAGCCCCGGGGATATAGCGGGAGTGGGGGAGACCCAGTACTTC; CDR3 protein: CASSPGDIAGVGETQYF
clone size: NA; D gene: NA; V gene: TRBV9; J gene: TRBJ1-4; CDR3 DNA: TGTGCCAGCAGCGTAGAAGGGACCGCGGGACAAAAACTGTTTTTT; CDR3 protein: CASSVEGTAGQKLFF
clone size: NA; D gene: TRBD2; V gene: TRBV15; J gene: TRBJ2-1; CDR3 DNA: TGTGCCACCAGCAGAGATTGGGGGACTAGCGGGAGAAATGAGCAGTTCTTC; CDR3 protein: CATSRDWGTSGRNEQFF
clone size: NA; D gene: TRBD1; V gene: TRBV20-1; J gene: TRBJ2-6; CDR3 DNA: TGCAGTGCTATGGACAGGTACTCTGGGGCCAACGTCCTGACTTTC; CDR3 protein: CSAMDRYSGANVLTF
clone size: few; D gene: TRBD2; V gene: TRBV12-3/TRBV12-4; J gene: TRBJ2-5; CDR3 DNA: TGTGCCAGCAGTTTCGCGCGGGGGGGCGTGACCCAGTACTTC; CDR3 protein: CASSFARGGVTQYF
clone size: NA; D gene: NA; V gene: TRBV28; J gene: TRBJ2-4; CDR3 DNA: TGTGCCAGCACCCTGGGCGGGGACATTCAGTACTTC; CDR3 protein: CASTLGGDIQYF
clone size: few; D gene: NA; V gene: TRBV20-1; J gene: TRBJ2-2; CDR3 DNA: TGCAGTGCTAGTTGGGGGAAGGGGAACACCGGGGAGCTGTTTTTT; CDR3 protein: CSASWGKGNTGELFF
clone size: NA; D gene: NA; V gene: TRBV12-3/TRBV12-4; J gene: TRBJ2-6; CDR3 DNA: TGTGCCAGCAGTTTATGGGCCAACGTCCTGACTTTC; CDR3 protein: CASSLWANVLTF
clone size: NA; D gene: NA; V gene: TRBV28; J gene: TRBJ1-1; CDR3 DNA: TGTGCCAGCAGTTGGGGGCTTGTCACTGAAGCTTTCTTT; CDR3 protein: CASSWGLVTEAFF
clone size: NA; D gene: TRBD1; V gene: TRBV15; J gene: TRBJ1-6; CDR3 DNA: TGTGCCACCAGCACAACCGGGACAGCTTATAATTCACCCCTCCACTTT; CDR3 protein: CATSTTGTAYNSPLHF
clone size: few; D gene: NA; V gene: TRBV6-1; J gene: TRBJ1-2; CDR3 DNA: TGTGCCAGCAGTGAACCGGGGAGGGCTAACTATGGCTACACCTTC; CDR3 protein: CASSEPGRANYGYTF
clone size: few; D gene: NA; V gene: TRBV4-2; J gene: TRBJ2-3; CDR3 DNA: TGTGCCAGCAGCCAAGATCGACTCTCAGCAGATACGCAGTATTTT; CDR3 protein: CASSQDRLSADTQYF
clone size: many; D gene: NA; V gene: TRBV3-1; J gene: TRBJ1-1; CDR3 DNA: TGTGCCAGCAGCCGGGCGGGGGGGGCAGAAGCTTTCTTT; CDR3 protein: CASSRAGGAEAFF
clone size: NA; D gene: NA; V gene: TRBV29-1; J gene: TRBJ1-1; CDR3 DNA: TGCAGCGGGAAGGGAGAGAACACTGAAGCTTTCTTT; CDR3 protein: CSGKGENTEAFF
clone size: few; D gene: NA; V gene: TRBV9; J gene: TRBJ2-3; CDR3 DNA: TGTGCCAGCAGCGTATCTGCTAGCGGCACAGATACGCAGTATTTT; CDR3 protein: CASSVSASGTDTQYF
clone size: few; D gene: TRBD1; V gene: TRBV14; J gene: TRBJ2-2; CDR3 DNA: TGTGCCAGCAGCCGTATAGGGGGCCGGGACGGGGAGCTGTTTTTT; CDR3 protein: CASSRIGGRDGELFF
clone size: NA; D gene: TRBD1; V gene: TRBV27; J gene: TRBJ1-5; CDR3 DNA: TGTGCCAGCGGACAGGGGGCGAATCAGCCCCAGCATTTT; CDR3 protein: CASGQGANQPQHF
clone size: NA; D gene: TRBD1; V gene: TRBV7-8; J gene: TRBJ2-6; CDR3 DNA: TGTGCCAGCAGCTTAGCGACCGGGACAGGGGAAGGGGCCAACGTCCTGACTTTC; CDR3 protein: CASSLATGTGEGANVLTF
clone size: NA; D gene: NA; V gene: TRBV5-1; J gene: TRBJ2-5; CDR3 DNA: TGCGCCAGCAGCGCCGCCTCGGGACCACAAGAGACCCAGTACTTC; CDR3 protein: CASSAASGPQETQYF
clone size: few; D gene: TRBD1; V gene: TRBV27; J gene: TRBJ1-2; CDR3 DNA: TGTGCCAGCAGTCCGACGGGACAGCCTGCTGGCTACACCTTC; CDR3 protein: CASSPTGQPAGYTF
clone size: NA; D gene: TRBD2; V gene: TRBV28; J gene: TRBJ2-3; CDR3 DNA: TGTGCCAGCAGTTTGGGGCGGGGGGCTGGCACAGATACGCAGTATTTT; CDR3 protein: CASSLGRGAGTDTQYF
clone size: NA; D gene: NA; V gene: TRBV20-1; J gene: TRBJ1-4; CDR3 DNA: TGCAGTGCTAGAGAACGGGGTCCAACTGCAACTAATGAAAAACTGTTTTTT; CDR3 protein: CSARERGPTATNEKLFF
clone size: many; D gene: TRBD2; V gene: TRBV5-1; J gene: TRBJ2-3; CDR3 DNA: TGCGCCAGCAGCGGCGCCGGACTAGCGGGTCTAGATACGCAGTATTTT; CDR3 protein: CASSGAGLAGLDTQYF
clone size: many; D gene: NA; V gene: TRBV24-1; J gene: TRBJ2-1; CDR3 DNA: TGTGCCACCAGTGACAACAGGGAGATCGATGAGCAGTTCTTC; CDR3 protein: CATSDNREIDEQFF
clone size: few; D gene: NA; V gene: TRBV28; J gene: TRBJ1-2; CDR3 DNA: TGTGCCAGCAGTTTATGGGCCCGGCAAACAGGCTCCACCTTC; CDR3 protein: CASSLWARQTGSTF
clone size: NA; D gene: NA; V gene: TRBV5-1; J gene: TRBJ2-4; CDR3 DNA: TGCGCCAGCAGCGAAGAGACAGGTCTAGCCAAAAACATTCAGTACTTC; CDR3 protein: CASSEETGLAKNIQYF